These 18 T cell receptor beta chains were sequenced from one sample in a study of blood T cell repertoires in COVID-19. Repertoires were generated with immunoSEQ multiplex PCR, while TCRdb's copy carries only in-frame clones and drops some. The data show about 170,000 clones, more than 75% seen once. Input material: peripheral blood. These receptor sequences come from a man younger than 30 with COVID-19, enrolled during active disease.

The rearrangement links TRBV12-3 or TRBV12-4 to TRBJ2-7; D gene ambiguous. The CDR3 is made up of 13 amino acids. With 6 bases removed from V and 3 bases from J, the gap between germline ends came to 12 bases. CDR3 sequence (DNA): TGTGCCAGCAGCTTTAACCTAAACTACGAGCAGTACTTC. Protein product: CASSFNLNYEQYF.

The chain joins TRBV30 to TRBJ2-3; 7 bases fit TRBD2. The germline gives CDR1 GTSNPN, CDR2 SVGIG (reference sequence). The junction had 6 bases not matched to a gene; V was cut back by 3 bases and J by 0 bases. The CDR3 runs to 15 residues. CDR3 loop: CAWSKGRVSTDTQYF. CDR3 coding DNA: TGTGCCTGGAGCAAGGGGAGGGTTAGCACAGATACGCAGTATTTT.

V usage is TRBV5-1 and J usage is TRBJ2-7; no clear D. This CDR3 contains 12 residues. The V end lost 0 bases, the J end lost 4 bases, and 5 bases lay between the germline ends. CDR1 is SGHRS and CDR2 is YFSETQ in the germline V gene. The CDR3 here is CASSLGDYEQYF. CDR3 coding DNA: TGCGCCAGCAGCTTGGGCGATTACGAGCAGTACTTC.

The gene calls are TRBV30 and TRBJ1-1, with 7 nucleotides matching TRBD1. The V segment lost 2 bases and the J segment 4 bases; nucleotides outside the gene matches: 7. This CDR3 has 14 amino acids. The germline V gene has CDR1 GTSNPN and CDR2 SVGIG (reference sequence). The CDR3 loop is CAWSYRGSLTEAFF. The CDR3 DNA reads TGTGCCTGGAGTTACAGGGGCTCCCTCACTGAAGCTTTCTTT.

The chain uses TRBV11-3 and TRBJ2-1; 12 bases match TRBD2. After removal of 5 bases from V and 1 base from J, the junction contained 3 bases not matched to a gene. CDR1 and CDR2 (germline): SGHNT, YENEEA. This CDR3 contains 16 residues. This CDR3 is CASSRGLAGSYNEQFF. In DNA form, the CDR3 reads TGTGCCAGCAGCCGAGGACTAGCGGGATCCTACAATGAGCAGTTCTTC. Filled out from reference TRBV11-3 and TRBJ2-1, the complete variable domain reads EAGVVQSPRYKIIEKKQPVAFWCNPISGHNTLYWYLQNLGQGPELLIRYENEEAVDDSQLPKDRFSAERLKGVDSTLKIQPAELGDSAVYLCASSRGLAGSYNEQFFGPGTRLTVL.

This sequence joins TRBV5-4 and TRBJ2-7; 13 nucleotides line up with TRBD2. Trimming took 2 bases from V and 1 from J; bases not matched to a gene: 3. Germline loops: CDR1 SGHNT, CDR2 YYREEE (reference sequence). This CDR3 contains 16 residues. The CDR3 region is CASSLGTSGDSYEQYF. CDR3 DNA: TGTGCCAGCAGCTTAGGGACTAGCGGGGATTCCTACGAGCAGTACTTC.

The J gene is TRBJ1-2, the V gene TRBV7-2; D is possibly TRBD1 (5 bases). The CDR3 runs to 15 residues. The germline V gene has CDR1 SGHTA and CDR2 FQGNSA. Deletions cut 5 bases from V and 2 bases from J, with 15 bases between. The DNA for the CDR3 is TGTGCCAGCAGCCTGGGTAGGGGCTGGAACTATGGCTACACCTTC. As protein: CASSLGRGWNYGYTF.

The chain is built from TRBV10-3 and TRBJ2-3; maybe TRBD2 (5 bases). CDR1 and CDR2 (germline): ENHRY, SYGVKD. The CDR3 sequence is 13 residues long. The V end was cut by 0 bases, the J end by 6 bases, with 7 bases between. CDR3 DNA sequence: TGTGCCATCAGTGAGTCATGGGAGGATACGCAGTATTTT. Translated: CAISESWEDTQYF.

V is TRBV18 and J is TRBJ2-5; D is perhaps TRBD1 (5 bases). The CDR3 consists of 15 residues. V gave up 2 bases and J gave up 2 bases, with 12 bases separating them. The germline gives CDR1 KGHSH, CDR2 LQKENI. The CDR3: CASSPIVQAQETQYF. The DNA for the CDR3 is TGTGCCAGCTCACCAATAGTACAGGCGCAAGAGACCCAGTACTTC.

The rearrangement uses TRBV10-2 and TRBJ1-1, with 9 bases identical to TRBD1. Unmatched junction bases numbered 2, after V lost 4 bases and J lost 11 bases. The CDR3 loop spans 11 amino acids. Looked up from germline, CDR1 is WSHSY and CDR2 is SAAADI. CDR3 DNA: TGCGCCAGCAGTGGGACAGGGGATGCTTTCTTT. Encoded protein: CASSGTGDAFF.

The chain uses TRBV7-9 and TRBJ2-3, with 7 bases identical to TRBD2. After removal of 0 bases from V and 3 bases from J, the junction contained 3 bases not matched to a gene. There are 15 residues in the CDR3. Germline CDR1 is SEHNR and CDR2 is FQNEAQ (reference sequence). CDR3 in DNA: TGTGCCAGCAGCTTAGCCGGGACTACTACAGATACGCAGTATTTT. Translated: CASSLAGTTTDTQYF.

The V call is TRBV9, the J call TRBJ1-2; D perhaps matches TRBD1 (6 bases). The length of the CDR3 is 15 residues. In germline, CDR1 is SGDLS, CDR2 YYNGEE. Trimming left V 4 bases short and J 2 bases short, with 15 bases between. The CDR3: CASSKSGTGNYGYTF. CDR3 in DNA: TGTGCCAGCAGCAAATCAGGAACAGGGAACTATGGCTACACCTTC. Full variable domain (outside the CDR3, taken from reference TRBV9 and TRBJ1-2): DSGVTQTPKHLITATGQRVTLRCSPRSGDLSVYWYQQSLDQGLQFLIQYYNGEERAKGNILERFSAQQFPDLHSELNLSSLELGDSALYFCASSKSGTGNYGYTFGSGTRLTVV.

This chain joins TRBV4-1 and TRBJ2-4; D may be TRBD2 (6 bases). CDR1 and CDR2 from the germline V gene are MGHRA and YSYEKL. This CDR3 comprises 15 residues. Between the trimmed V and J ends, which lost 4 bases and 0 bases, there was a span of 10 bases. CDR3 loop: CASSLGSGAKNIQYF. In DNA, the CDR3 is TGCGCCAGCAGCCTTGGTAGCGGAGCCAAAAACATTCAGTACTTC.

The chain links TRBV4-1 to TRBJ1-1; 9 bases agree with TRBD1. Germline loops: CDR1 MGHRA, CDR2 YSYEKL. V was pared by 5 bases and J by 0 bases, with 4 bases of the junction left unmatched. The CDR3 contains 15 residues. The CDR3 loop is CASSDRDRVNTEAFF. The CDR3 bases are TGCGCCAGCAGCGACCGGGACAGGGTGAACACTGAAGCTTTCTTT.

The chain links TRBV12-1 to TRBJ2-6; the table's TRBD2 call for D was not verified on the DNA. TRBV12-1 constitutes a pseudogene. There are 15 residues in the CDR3. In nucleotides, the CDR3 is TGTGCCAGCAGCTCCGACTGCACTGGGGCCAACGTCCTGACTTTC. Its protein product is CASSSDCTGANVLTF.

This rearrangement joins TRBV10-3 to TRBJ2-1; TRBD2 matches at 7 bases. Germline lookup yields CDR1 ENHRY and CDR2 SYGVKD. V lost 7 bases, J lost 7 bases, and 7 bases stayed unmatched. This CDR3 has 13 amino acids. CDR3: CAITGWEGNEQFF. CDR3 bases: TGTGCCATCACAGGGTGGGAGGGAAATGAGCAGTTCTTC.

The gene calls are TRBV10-1 and TRBJ2-7; D call uncertain. The ends were cut back, 6 bases at V and 3 bases at J, with 15 bases in the middle. CDR1 and CDR2 (germline): WNHNN, SYGVQD (reference sequence). The CDR3 contains 14 residues. CDR3 coding DNA: TGCGCCAGCAGCTCCGTGAGGCGGTACTACGAGCAGTACTTC. Protein: CASSSVRRYYEQYF.

The chain uses TRBV7-2 and TRBJ1-2; perhaps TRBD1 as D (6 bases). CDR1 is SGHTA and CDR2 is FQGNSA in the germline V gene. Trimming shortened V by 2 bases and J by 0 bases, and 13 bases separated the two germline ends. The CDR3 spans 16 residues. In DNA, the CDR3 is TGTGCCAGCAGCTTAACAGGGATCGGGGCTAACTATGGCTACACCTTC. As protein: CASSLTGIGANYGYTF.